What follows are 17 T cell receptor beta chains derived from one specimen sequenced in a study of low-dose radiotherapy and immunotherapy resistance in tumors. The time point: before trial treatment. First-strand cDNA relied on TRAV- and TRBV-specific primers spanning alpha and beta chains. TCRs underwent 20 PCR cycles of amplification with a constant-region primer and V-primer adapter. TCRdb re-analysed the reads in MiXCR, keeping a single row per CDR3 protein. The table records 40,000 or so distinct CDR3 sequences, 30% to 35% of them present only once. The sequencing used PBMCs, collected before treatment. These receptors were obtained from a male donor with gallbladder cancer.

The chain recombines TRBV7-9 with TRBJ1-2; D is unclear. This CDR3 spans 11 amino acids. CDR1 and CDR2 from the germline V gene are SEHNR and FQNEAQ (reference sequence). Trimming cost V 7 bases and J 9 bases, with 12 bases left between them. The CDR3 DNA reads as TGTGCCAGCACCTTCGATTTTAGCTACACCTTC. Translation gives CASTFDFSYTF.

Many counts were recorded for this clonotype. The chain uses TRBV20-1 and TRBJ2-5, with D unclear. In germline, CDR1 is DFQATT, CDR2 SNEGSKA (reference sequence). V gave up 5 bases and J gave up 2 bases, with 15 bases separating them. The CDR3 extends over 14 amino acids. The CDR3 sequence is CSALTRAPQETQYF. DNA for the CDR3: TGCAGTGCTTTGACACGGGCACCTCAAGAGACCCAGTACTTC.

This sequence joins TRBV18 and TRBJ2-5; D unresolved. Germline lookup yields CDR1 KGHSH and CDR2 LQKENI. The V and J ends lost 0 bases and 7 bases respectively, with 12 bases between them. The CDR3 length is 14 residues. The CDR3 coding sequence is TGTGCCAGCTCACCACCGGCGCGGATTGGGACCCAGTACTTC. As protein: CASSPPARIGTQYF. Full variable domain (rest looked up from reference TRBV18 and TRBJ2-5): NAGVMQNPRHLVRRRGQEARLRCSPMKGHSHVYWYRQLPEEGLKFMVYLQKENIIDESGMPKERFSAEFPKEGPSILRIQQVVRGDSAAYFCASSPPARIGTQYFGPGTRLLVL.

This clonotype has a count of ten or more. The chain is built from TRBV18 and TRBJ2-5, with 7 bases that match TRBD1. V lost 3 bases and J lost 5; bases outside the gene matches: 15. Germline loops: CDR1 KGHSH, CDR2 LQKENI. The CDR3 has 17 amino acids. In DNA, the CDR3 is TGTGCCAGCTCACCCTCCCCTTTTCGACAGGGCGGGGAGACCCAGTACTTC. Translated: CASSPSPFRQGGETQYF.

The V gene is TRBV9, the J gene TRBJ2-2; D remains unclear. The CDR3 consists of 13 residues. In germline, CDR1 is SGDLS, CDR2 YYNGEE. Trimming took 0 bases from V and 6 from J, leaving 6 bases between them. Here the CDR3 DNA reads TGTGCCAGCAGCGTAGCTCTTGCCGGGGAGCTGTTTTTT. This gives the protein CASSVALAGELFF.

This clonotype was seen repeatedly, ten times or more. The CDR3 DNA reads as TGCGCCAGCAGCCAAGGAAGCGGGAGCGACGAGCAGTACTTC. Its translation is CASSQGSGSDEQYF. The chain couples TRBV4-1 to TRBJ2-7; 8 bases line up with TRBD2. The CDR3 contains 14 residues. V lost 1 base, J lost 5 bases, and 4 bases stayed unmatched. Germline CDR1 and CDR2: MGHRA and YSYEKL.

V and J are TRBV5-1 and TRBJ1-6; D is possibly TRBD1 (6 bases). The CDR3 sequence is 16 residues long. CDR1 is SGHRS, CDR2 YFSETQ, per germline. Trimming stripped 4 bases from V and 7 bases from J, with 18 bases between. For the CDR3, the DNA is TGCGCCAGCAGCCCGCTTGGAGGGGGGATCAATTCACCCCTCCACTTT. It is translated as CASSPLGGGINSPLHF.

This clonotype was found a few times. The chain uses TRBV28 and TRBJ2-5; 10 bases are shared with TRBD1. Germline V gene sequence: CDR1 MDHEN, CDR2 SYDVKM. The CDR3 consists of 15 residues. V lost 5 bases and J lost 5; bases outside the gene matches: 8. The CDR3 sequence: CASSLRQGARETQYF. Written as DNA, the CDR3 is TGTGCCAGCAGTCTGCGACAGGGGGCTCGGGAGACCCAGTACTTC.

At least ten counts were recorded for this clonotype. This chain joins TRBV29-1 and TRBJ2-1; 10 bases match TRBD1. Trimming removed 6 bases from V and 8 bases from J; junction bases left unmatched: 1. The CDR3 runs 11 residues. CDR1 SQVTM and CDR2 ANQGSEA come from the germline V gene. The CDR3 protein is CSVDRGHEQFF. The CDR3 nucleotides read TGCAGCGTAGACAGGGGGCATGAGCAGTTCTTC.

This clonotype was picked up a small number of times. V usage is TRBV5-1 and J usage is TRBJ2-7; tentatively, D is TRBD1 (6 bases). Trimming stripped 5 bases from V and 2 bases from J, with 14 bases between. The length of the CDR3 is 14 residues. Germline V lookup: CDR1 SGHRS, CDR2 YFSETQ. The CDR3 DNA reads as TGCGCCAGCAGGCAACAGGGATCCCCCTACGAGCAGTACTTC. Its translation is CASRQQGSPYEQYF.

The table lists this clonotype with many counts. The J gene is TRBJ2-7, the V gene TRBV7-2; D might be TRBD1 (6 bases). V shed 2 bases and J shed 4 bases, with 21 bases lying between them. From germline, CDR1 is SGHTA and CDR2 FQGNSA. CDR3 size: 17 residues. DNA for the CDR3: TGTGCCAGCAGCTTATTACCTGTGGGGGCAGTGGGATACGAGCAGTACTTC. Amino acids: CASSLLPVGAVGYEQYF.

This clonotype occurred once. The J gene is TRBJ2-7, the V gene TRBV27, with 8 bases fitting TRBD2. Per germline, CDR1 MNHEY and CDR2 SMNVEV (reference sequence). The J segment lost 3 bases and the V segment lost 9 bases, leaving 10 bases of the junction unmatched. The CDR3 extends over 14 amino acids. The CDR3 is CASSSGTRNYEQYF. In nucleotides, the CDR3 is TGTGCCAGTTCCTCCGGGACTAGAAACTACGAGCAGTACTTC.

Ten or more counts support this clonotype. J is TRBJ1-1 and V is TRBV23-1; 7 bases map to TRBD1. Being an ORF, TRBV23-1 has a function that is uncertain. Trimming at V came to 3 bases and at J to 7 bases, leaving 5 bases not matched to a gene. This CDR3 has 13 amino acids. The CDR3 loop is CASSHTTGIEAFF. CDR3 nucleotide sequence: TGCGCCAGCAGTCATACGACAGGGATTGAAGCTTTCTTT.

This clonotype has just a few counts. A read error is likely here: a far larger clone is one base away. The chain has TRBV5-4 and TRBJ2-1; possible D gene TRBD1, 5 bases. The germline gives CDR1 SGHNT, CDR2 YYREEE (reference sequence). Trimming shortened V by 1 base and J by 10 bases, and 12 bases separated the two germline ends. The length of the CDR3 is 13 residues. The CDR3, as DNA: TGTGCCAGCAGCTTGAGCAGGGCCTACGAGCAGTTCTTC. Its protein is CASSLSRAYEQFF.

The rearrangement joins TRBV6-2 or TRBV6-3 to TRBJ2-7; no clear D. Trimming removed 5 bases from V and 4 bases from J, with 12 bases in between. This CDR3 contains 13 residues. Germline-derived CDR1 and CDR2 are MNHEY and SVGEGT. CDR3 region: CASSDSSLYEQYF. Written as DNA, the CDR3 is TGTGCCAGCAGTGATTCGTCACTATACGAGCAGTACTTC.

This clonotype was seen ten or more times. The chain employs TRBV12-3 or TRBV12-4 and TRBJ2-7, with 7 bases identical to TRBD2. Trimming removed 4 bases from V and 2 bases from J; junction bases left unmatched: 5. The CDR3 spans 14 residues. In DNA form, the CDR3 reads TGTGCCAGCAGTTCGGGCGGGGGAACCTACGAGCAGTACTTC. Amino acid sequence: CASSSGGGTYEQYF.

This chain joins TRBV28 and TRBJ1-6; 7 bases map to TRBD1. The germline CDR1 and CDR2 sequences are MDHEN and SYDVKM. After removal of 6 bases from V and 7 bases from J, the junction contained 6 bases not matched to a gene. The CDR3 length is 14 residues. CDR3 residues: CASSLGQANSPLHF. The CDR3 DNA sequence: TGTGCCAGCAGCCTAGGACAGGCAAATTCACCCCTCCACTTT.